This T cell receptor (beta chain) was retrieved from a study of cytomegalovirus exposure and HLA in healthy donors. The PCR ran on 60 Vbeta and 13 Jbeta primers. Sequencing used immunoSEQ multiplex PCR; TCRdb keeps in-frame clones, though not all of them. This table holds 100,000 to 150,000 clones, approximately 80% found once. A note on this clone: Its target is unknown.

V lost 4 bases and J lost 4, with 14 bases in between. This CDR3 has 14 amino acids. The germline gives CDR1 SGHNT, CDR2 YYREEE (reference sequence). Whole-study findings and limits: Serostatus for CMV was the only available immune exposure information.

Material for sequencing was PBMCs. The sequence came from a woman under 30 in good health and CMV-seronegative. The gene calls are TRBV5-4 and TRBJ1-1, with D maybe TRBD1 (5 bases). The CDR3 here is CASSPQGQSTEAFF. In nucleotides, the CDR3 is TGTGCCAGCAGCCCCCAGGGCCAGAGCACTGAAGCTTTCTTT.